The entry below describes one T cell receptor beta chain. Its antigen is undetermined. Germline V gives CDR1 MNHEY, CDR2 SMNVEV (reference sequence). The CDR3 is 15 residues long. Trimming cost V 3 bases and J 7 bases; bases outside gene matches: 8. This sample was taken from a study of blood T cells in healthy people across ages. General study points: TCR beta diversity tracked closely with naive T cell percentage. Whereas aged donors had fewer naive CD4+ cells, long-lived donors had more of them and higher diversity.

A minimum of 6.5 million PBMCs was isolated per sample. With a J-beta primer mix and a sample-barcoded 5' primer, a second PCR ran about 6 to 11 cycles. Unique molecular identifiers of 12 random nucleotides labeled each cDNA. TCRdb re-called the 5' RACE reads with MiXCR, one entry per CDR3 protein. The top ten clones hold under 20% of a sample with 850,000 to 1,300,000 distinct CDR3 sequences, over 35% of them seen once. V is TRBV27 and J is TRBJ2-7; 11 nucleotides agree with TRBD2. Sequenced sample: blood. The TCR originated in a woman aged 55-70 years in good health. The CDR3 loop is CASSFWASGRNEQYF. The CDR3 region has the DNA TGTGCCAGCAGTTTTTGGGCTAGCGGGAGGAATGAGCAGTACTTC.